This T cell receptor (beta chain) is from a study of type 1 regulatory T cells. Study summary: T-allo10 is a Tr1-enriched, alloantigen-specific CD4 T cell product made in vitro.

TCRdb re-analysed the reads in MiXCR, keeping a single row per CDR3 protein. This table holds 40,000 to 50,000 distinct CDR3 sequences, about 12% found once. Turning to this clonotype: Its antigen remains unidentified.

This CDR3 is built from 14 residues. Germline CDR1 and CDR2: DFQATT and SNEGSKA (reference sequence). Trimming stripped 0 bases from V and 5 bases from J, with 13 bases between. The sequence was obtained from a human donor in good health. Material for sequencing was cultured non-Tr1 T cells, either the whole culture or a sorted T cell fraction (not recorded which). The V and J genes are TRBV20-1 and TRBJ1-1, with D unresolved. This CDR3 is CSARDQWAGTEAFF. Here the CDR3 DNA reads TGCAGTGCTAGAGATCAGTGGGCGGGAACTGAAGCTTTCTTT.